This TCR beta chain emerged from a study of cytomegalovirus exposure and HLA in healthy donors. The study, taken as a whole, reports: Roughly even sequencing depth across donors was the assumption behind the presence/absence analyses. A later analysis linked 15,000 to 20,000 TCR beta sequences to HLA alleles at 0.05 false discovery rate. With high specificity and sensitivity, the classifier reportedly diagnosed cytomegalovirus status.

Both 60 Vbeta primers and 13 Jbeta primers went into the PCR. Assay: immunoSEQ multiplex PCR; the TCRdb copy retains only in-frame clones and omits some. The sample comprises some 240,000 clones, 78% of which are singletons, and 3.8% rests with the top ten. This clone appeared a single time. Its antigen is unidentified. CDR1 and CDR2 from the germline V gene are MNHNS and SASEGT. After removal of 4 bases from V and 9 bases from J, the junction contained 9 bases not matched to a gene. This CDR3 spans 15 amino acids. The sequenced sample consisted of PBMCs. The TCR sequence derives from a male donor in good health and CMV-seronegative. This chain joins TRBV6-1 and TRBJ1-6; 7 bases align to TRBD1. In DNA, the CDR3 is TGTGCCAGCAGTGGACAGGGAGAGCTAAGTTCACCCCTCCACTTT. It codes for CASSGQGELSSPLHF.